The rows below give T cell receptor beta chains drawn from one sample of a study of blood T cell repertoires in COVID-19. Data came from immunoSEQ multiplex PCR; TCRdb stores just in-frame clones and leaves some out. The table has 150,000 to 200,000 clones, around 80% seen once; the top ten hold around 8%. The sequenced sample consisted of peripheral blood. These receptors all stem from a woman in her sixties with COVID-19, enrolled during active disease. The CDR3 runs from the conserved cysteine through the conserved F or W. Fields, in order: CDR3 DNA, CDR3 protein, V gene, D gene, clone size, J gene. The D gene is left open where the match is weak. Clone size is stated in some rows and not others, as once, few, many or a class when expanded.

TGTGCCAGCAGTCCGGACCCAGGGATGCTATATGGCTACACCTTC CASSPDPGMLYGYTF TRBV5-4 - - TRBJ1-2
TGTGCCAGCAGTTTTACCGGGACAGAGGGCTACGAGCAGTACTTC CASSFTGTEGYEQYF TRBV27 TRBD1 - TRBJ2-7
TGTGCCAGCAGTGAAGCGCGGACACACAATTCACCCCTCCACTTT CASSEARTHNSPLHF TRBV2 - - TRBJ1-6
TGTGCCAGCAGCCCGGGGACTAGTAGGCAAGAGACCCAGTACTTC CASSPGTSRQETQYF TRBV7-9 TRBD2 - TRBJ2-5
TGTGCCAGCAGTCCGAGGACAGGGGGTCTTTCTACCTACGAGCAGTACTTC CASSPRTGGLSTYEQYF TRBV6-2/TRBV6-3 TRBD1 - TRBJ2-7
TGCGCCAGCAGCCAGGATAGACAGGTTCTAGGTGAGCAGTTCTTC CASSQDRQVLGEQFF TRBV4-1 - - TRBJ2-1
TGTGCCAGCAGTGCCTCCCCGCGCTTAGGGAGAAGCTCCTACAATGAGCAGTTCTTC CASSASPRLGRSSYNEQFF TRBV28 - - TRBJ2-1
TGTGCCAGCAGTTCCAGACAGCAGCCGAATCAGCCCCAGCATTTT CASSSRQQPNQPQHF TRBV6-5 - - TRBJ1-5
TGTGCCAGCAGCTTAGCGATAGCGGGGCTGAACACCGGGGAGCTGTTTTTT CASSLAIAGLNTGELFF TRBV7-9 TRBD2 - TRBJ2-2
TGTGCCAGTACCCTTGGGCGTCGGCAGCCCCAGCATTTT CASTLGRRQPQHF TRBV19 - - TRBJ1-5
TGCGCCAGCAGCTTGGGTCTACTCTCTGGAAACACCATATATTTT CASSLGLLSGNTIYF TRBV5-1 - - TRBJ1-3
TGTGCCAGCAGGCATACTAGCGGGGTCAAAAACATTCAGTACTTC CASRHTSGVKNIQYF TRBV6-5 TRBD2 - TRBJ2-4
TGTGCCAGCAGCTTAATGTCCAGCGGGGGGTCCCTATCTGATACGCAGTATTTT CASSLMSSGGSLSDTQYF TRBV7-3 TRBD2 - TRBJ2-3
TGTGCCAGCAGACGCACCGGGACAGGGAGGTCTGGGGCCAACGTCCTGACTTTC CASRRTGTGRSGANVLTF TRBV28 TRBD1 once TRBJ2-6
TGTGCCAGCAGTCCCCTGCAGGGAATAGAATCACCCCTCCACTTT CASSPLQGIESPLHF TRBV28 - - TRBJ1-6
TGTGCCAGCAGTTCCTTCCCTATGAACACTGAAGCTTTCTTT CASSSFPMNTEAFF TRBV28 - once TRBJ1-1
TGTGCCAGCAGTTTTGCAGGGAATCAGCCCCAGCATTTT CASSFAGNQPQHF TRBV12-3/TRBV12-4 - - TRBJ1-5
TGTGCCAGCGCCGAGGGACTAGACAATGAGCAGTTCTTC CASAEGLDNEQFF TRBV2 TRBD2 - TRBJ2-1
TGTGCCAGTAGTGGGAACAGGGATTCCTACGAGCAGTACTTC CASSGNRDSYEQYF TRBV19 - - TRBJ2-7
TGTGCCAGCAGTGAAAGGACTAGCGGGAGTAGGCGAGCCAAAAACATTCAGTACTTC CASSERTSGSRRAKNIQYF TRBV6-1 TRBD2 - TRBJ2-4
TGTGCCAGCAGTGAAGCAGGAGCTGCCGCTCTCGTCACCCTCCACTTT CASSEAGAAALVTLHF TRBV6-1 - - TRBJ1-6
TGTGCCAGCAGTTACTCTGGGACAGGGGGCTATGGCTACACCTTC CASSYSGTGGYGYTF TRBV6-2/TRBV6-3 TRBD1 few TRBJ1-2
TGTGCCAGCTCTCCAGGGACGAACACCGGGGAGCTGTTTTTT CASSPGTNTGELFF TRBV11-1 - few TRBJ2-2
TGTGCCACCAGTGATTTTAACAGACCCTACAATGAGCAGTTCTTC CATSDFNRPYNEQFF TRBV24-1 - once TRBJ2-1
TGTGCCAGCATCTACAACCAGGGGGCAGGGGAGACCCAGTACTTC CASIYNQGAGETQYF TRBV5-4 TRBD1 - TRBJ2-5
TGCGCCAGCAGCTTAGGACAGTTAGGTCTTACTAATGAAAAACTGTTTTTT CASSLGQLGLTNEKLFF TRBV5-1 - - TRBJ1-4
TGCAGCGTCCGAACAGGGGATGGCTACACCTTC CSVRTGDGYTF TRBV29-1 TRBD1 - TRBJ1-2
TGTGCCAGCAGTTTCCGGGAGGGTCCCTACAATGAGCAGTTCTTC CASSFREGPYNEQFF TRBV6-2/TRBV6-3 TRBD2 - TRBJ2-1
TGTGCCAGCAGCTTGGGGGACACAGGAGCCGAGCAGTACTTC CASSLGDTGAEQYF TRBV5-4 - - TRBJ2-7
TGTGCCAGCAGAGGAGTCCGGGATGCCCTCCACTTT CASRGVRDALHF TRBV7-9 - - TRBJ1-6
TGTGCCAGCAGCGACAGGGTAAATCAGCCCCAGCATTTT CASSDRVNQPQHF TRBV7-2 TRBD1 - TRBJ1-5
TGCAGCGTTGGAACCCGGCAGGGGGGCTTGAACTTC CSVGTRQGGLNF TRBV29-1 - - TRBJ2-5
TGTGCCAGCAGCCAAGCCCCGGGGGGGGCGTTGGGCACTGAAGCTTTCTTT CASSQAPGGALGTEAFF TRBV3-1/TRBV3-2 - - TRBJ1-1
TGCGCCAGCAGCCAGGTACTAGCGGGACTTAACAATGAGCAGTTCTTC CASSQVLAGLNNEQFF TRBV4-1 TRBD2 - TRBJ2-1
TGTGCCAGCAGTTTGAATGGACAGGGGGGTTACGAGCAGTACTTC CASSLNGQGGYEQYF TRBV28 TRBD1 - TRBJ2-7
TGTGCCAGCAGCTTGGCAGGCGACGAGACCCAGTACTTC CASSLAGDETQYF TRBV5-8 - - TRBJ2-5
TGTGCCAGCAGCTTACGGGGGACCCAAGAGACCCAGTACTTC CASSLRGTQETQYF TRBV11-3 - - TRBJ2-5
TGTGCCAGCAGCGTAGGGAGCGGACAGGGGATTAAGACCCAGTACTTC CASSVGSGQGIKTQYF TRBV9 TRBD1 - TRBJ2-5
TGTGCCAGCAGTTACAGGACAGGGGACCCACCCCTCCACTTT CASSYRTGDPPLHF TRBV6-5 TRBD1 - TRBJ1-6
TGTGCCAGCAGCCCTGCCGGACAGGGTGGTGAAGCTTTCTTT CASSPAGQGGEAFF TRBV3-1/TRBV3-2 TRBD1 - TRBJ1-1
TGCAGTGCTACAGGGGTAGAGGCCCAGCATTTT CSATGVEAQHF TRBV20-1 - - TRBJ1-5